This passage covers 13 T cell receptor beta chains from one sample sequenced in a study of identical twins. TCRdb re-called the 5' RACE reads through MiXCR, storing one row per CDR3 protein. The repertoire holds 240,000 or so distinct CDR3 sequences, with more than 9% as singletons. The sample comprised memory T cells sorted from blood. These receptors were collected from a man aged 50-60 years in good health.

This chain links TRBV12-3 or TRBV12-4 with TRBJ2-6; D unresolved. The CDR3 contains 13 residues. Trimming stripped 8 bases from V and 4 bases from J, with 9 bases between. Here the CDR3 reads CASGKSGANVLTF. CDR3 bases: TGTGCCAGCGGAAAATCCGGGGCCAACGTCCTGACTTTC.

This clonotype was seen at least ten times. This chain joins TRBV9 and TRBJ2-1; TRBD2 might be the D (6 bases). Germline V gives CDR1 SGDLS, CDR2 YYNGEE. The CDR3 sequence is 16 residues long. V lost 0 bases to trimming and J lost 2 bases, with 12 bases between them. The chain's CDR3 is CASSVAASEAYNEQFF. The CDR3 DNA sequence: TGTGCCAGCAGCGTAGCAGCTAGCGAAGCCTACAATGAGCAGTTCTTC.

This clonotype was observed a few times. Written as DNA, the CDR3 is TGTGCCAGCAGTTCAGCGTCACCGGGCCATGAGCAGTTCTTC. It specifies CASSSASPGHEQFF. The chain recombines TRBV28 with TRBJ2-1; D is unresolved. CDR3 length: 14 residues. V was cut by 4 bases and J by 8 bases, with 15 bases left in between. Germline CDR1 reads MDHEN; CDR2 reads SYDVKM.

The chain carries TRBV4-3 and TRBJ1-2, with 9 bases aligning to TRBD1. Looked up from germline, CDR1 is LGHNA and CDR2 is YSLEER. The CDR3 has 15 amino acids. With V trimmed by 4 bases and J by 6 bases, 9 bases remained unmatched. The CDR3 loop is CASSPMTGGMDGYTF. The CDR3, as DNA: TGCGCCAGCAGCCCGATGACAGGGGGAATGGATGGCTACACCTTC.

The chain is built from TRBV6-5 and TRBJ1-2; D uncertain. The CDR3 contains 13 residues. V lost 0 bases and J 6 bases, leaving 8 bases between the germline ends. Germline CDR1 is MNHEY and CDR2 is SVGAGI. Here the CDR3 DNA reads TGTGCCAGCAGTTACTCCCCCCGCGATGGCTACACCTTC. Translation: CASSYSPRDGYTF.

This clonotype was seen repeatedly, ten times or more. CDR3 amino acids: CASSSISAGGSYEQYF. The CDR3 DNA reads as TGTGCCAGCAGCTCAATATCGGCGGGAGGGTCCTACGAGCAGTACTTC. The chain carries TRBV5-4 and TRBJ2-7; 9 positions agree with TRBD2. The CDR3 is 16 residues long. CDR1 is SGHNT and CDR2 is YYREEE in the germline V gene (reference sequence). Losses at the gene ends were 3 bases for V and 1 base for J; bases not matched to a gene: 8.

The CDR3 bases are TGCAGTACTAAGGTCAGGGACAGGGGTGGCACTGAAGCTTTCTTT. It specifies CSTKVRDRGGTEAFF. V and J are TRBV20-1 and TRBJ1-1, with 10 bases identical to TRBD1. Germline V gene lookup returns CDR1 DFQATT and CDR2 SNEGSKA (reference sequence). The length of the CDR3 is 15 residues. Trimming at V came to 8 bases and at J to 4 bases, leaving 13 bases not matched to a gene.

This clonotype was seen repeatedly, ten times or more. The V and J genes are TRBV4-3 and TRBJ1-6; D is ambiguous. The V end was cut by 0 bases, the J end by 8 bases, with 14 bases between. CDR1 LGHNA and CDR2 YSLEER come from the germline V gene. The CDR3 runs 16 residues. DNA of the CDR3: TGCGCCAGCAGCCAAGATTTTGCGCGGCTGCATTCACCCCTCCACTTT. This translates into CASSQDFARLHSPLHF.

The chain couples TRBV4-2 to TRBJ2-4; no clear D. This CDR3 has 14 amino acids. The V end was cut by 1 base, the J end by 8 bases, with 12 bases between. The V gene's germline CDR1 is LGHNA and CDR2 YNFKEQ. The CDR3 reads CASSQGRSAHIQYF. In DNA form, the CDR3 reads TGTGCCAGCAGCCAAGGGAGATCGGCCCACATTCAGTACTTC.

This clonotype occurred many times. The chain links TRBV28 to TRBJ2-7, with 11 bases aligning to TRBD2. Germline CDR1 and CDR2: MDHEN and SYDVKM. Unmatched junction bases numbered 9, after V lost 2 bases and J lost 0 bases. The CDR3 is 18 residues long. The CDR3 protein is CASSLGVAGGFFSYEQYF. As DNA, the CDR3 is TGTGCCAGCAGTTTAGGGGTAGCGGGGGGGTTTTTCTCCTACGAGCAGTACTTC. Supplemented by reference TRBV28 and TRBJ2-7, the full variable domain reads DVKVTQSSRYLVKRTGEKVFLECVQDMDHENMFWYRQDPGLGLRLIYFSYDVKMKEKGDIPEGYSVSREKKERFSLILESASTNQTSMYLCASSLGVAGGFFSYEQYFGPGTRLTVT.

This chain uses TRBV20-1 with TRBJ1-1; TRBD1 might be the D (5 bases). This CDR3 has 13 amino acids. Per germline, CDR1 DFQATT and CDR2 SNEGSKA (reference sequence). The germline V and J ends were trimmed by 6 bases and 3 bases, with 14 bases remaining between them. CDR3 sequence reads: CSAPVGDDTEAFF. In DNA, the CDR3 is TGCAGTGCGCCTGTAGGGGACGACACTGAAGCTTTCTTT.

This clonotype has at least ten counts. The CDR3 DNA follows: TGTGCCAGCAGCTGGAACCCAGATACGCAGTATTTT. It codes for CASSWNPDTQYF. This chain links TRBV7-9 with TRBJ2-3; D ambiguous. Trimming cost V 4 bases and J 4 bases, with 6 bases left between them. CDR1 and CDR2 from the germline V gene are SEHNR and FQNEAQ (reference sequence). The CDR3 sequence is 12 residues long.

V gene TRBV4-1 combines with J gene TRBJ2-6; D is perhaps TRBD1 (5 bases). CDR3 length: 20 residues. Germline CDR1 reads MGHRA; CDR2 reads YSYEKL. The V end was cut by 2 bases, the J end by 3 bases, with 23 bases between. The DNA of the CDR3 is TGCGCCAGCAGCCAATCCCTGTTGTACAGGTCGGAGTTTGGGGCCAACGTCCTGACTTTC. This translates into CASSQSLLYRSEFGANVLTF.